This T cell receptor (beta chain) originates from a study of CD8 T cells in Susac syndrome. From blood CD8+ and CD4+ T cells, the TCR beta chain was sequenced. The V gene lost 6 bases and the J gene lost 7 bases, with 13 bases spanning the gap. CDR3 length: 12 residues. Reverse transcription of about 0.45 to 1 ug RNA used random hexamers. TCRdb reprocessed the immunoSEQ multiplex PCR reads via MiXCR and lists one record per CDR3 protein. Found here are 200,000 to 250,000 distinct CDR3 sequences, 93% of them singletons; the top ten hold about 0.07%. Sequenced input: CD4+ T cells from PBMCs. This TCR came from a human donor with multiple sclerosis. The rearrangement links TRBV12-3 or TRBV12-4 to TRBJ2-7, with D perhaps matching TRBD1 (5 bases). The CDR3 protein is CASSNRRKEQYF. Written as DNA, the CDR3 is TGTGCCAGCAGCAACAGGCGTAAAGAGCAGTACTTC.